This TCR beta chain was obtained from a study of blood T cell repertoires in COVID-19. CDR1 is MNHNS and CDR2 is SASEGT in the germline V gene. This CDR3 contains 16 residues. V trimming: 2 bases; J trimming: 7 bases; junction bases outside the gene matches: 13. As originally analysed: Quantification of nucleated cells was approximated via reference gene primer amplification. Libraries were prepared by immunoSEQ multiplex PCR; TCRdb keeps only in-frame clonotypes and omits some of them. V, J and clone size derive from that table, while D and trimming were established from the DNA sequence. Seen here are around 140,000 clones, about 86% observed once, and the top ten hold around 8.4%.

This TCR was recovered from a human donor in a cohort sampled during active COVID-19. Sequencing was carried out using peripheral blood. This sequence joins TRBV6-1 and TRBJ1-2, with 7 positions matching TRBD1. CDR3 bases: TGTGCCAGCAGTGAATGGGTGTCGACAGGGAGGATTGGCTACACCTTC. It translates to CASSEWVSTGRIGYTF.